A single sample is the source of the 29 T cell receptor beta chains below, sequenced in a study of blood T cell repertoires in COVID-19. The method was immunoSEQ multiplex PCR; TCRdb's version includes in-frame clones alone and lacks a portion of them. The data show some 380,000 clones, over 75% seen once. What was sequenced was PBMCs or T cells enriched from blood (not recorded which). The receptors originated from a young man who had recovered from COVID-19.

This clone is a singleton in its sample. The chain carries TRBV10-1 and TRBJ2-5; 13 bases map to TRBD2. CDR1 WNHNN and CDR2 SYGVQD come from the germline V gene (reference sequence). There are 16 residues in the CDR3. The J segment lost 5 bases and the V segment lost 2 bases, leaving 5 bases of the junction unmatched. The CDR3 spells CASSEGQLAGGETQYF. The CDR3 DNA follows: TGCGCCAGCAGTGAGGGCCAACTAGCGGGGGGGGAGACCCAGTACTTC.

This clone has only one observation. V and J are TRBV4-1 and TRBJ2-5, with 10 bases that match TRBD2. The CDR3 runs 16 residues. The J segment lost 5 bases and the V segment lost 6 bases, leaving 12 bases of the junction unmatched. Germline assignment: CDR1 MGHRA and CDR2 YSYEKL. The CDR3 bases are TGCGCCAGCAGACGGGGGACTAGCGAATCGGGGGAGACCCAGTACTTC. Translated, it gives CASRRGTSESGETQYF.

DNA of the CDR3: TGTGCCACCCGGTGGTCCAATGAGCAGTTCTTC. Protein product: CATRWSNEQFF. The V gene is TRBV27, the J gene TRBJ2-1; D uncertain. Germline loops: CDR1 MNHEY, CDR2 SMNVEV (reference sequence). V was trimmed by 10 bases and J by 6 bases, leaving 10 bases between them. The CDR3 contains 11 residues.

The genes are TRBV9 and TRBJ2-2; no clear D. Germline values: CDR1 SGDLS, CDR2 YYNGEE. The CDR3 contains 17 residues. Trimming shortened V by 1 base and J by 4 bases, and 17 bases separated the two germline ends. This CDR3 is CASSVNSRAVSTGELFF. The DNA for the CDR3 is TGTGCCAGCAGCGTAAACAGCAGAGCAGTATCCACCGGGGAGCTGTTTTTT.

The chain couples TRBV10-3 to TRBJ1-5; D gene ambiguous. Deletions cut 0 bases from V and 3 bases from J, with 9 bases between. The CDR3 is made up of 15 amino acids. CDR1 is ENHRY, CDR2 SYGVKD, per germline. CDR3 coding DNA: TGTGCCATCAGTGAGTCGGGCGGGAACAATCAGCCCCAGCATTTT. Its protein is CAISESGGNNQPQHF.

The V call is TRBV7-9, the J call TRBJ2-7; 8 positions match TRBD1. The V segment lost 4 bases and the J segment 0 bases; nucleotides outside the gene matches: 2. The CDR3 sequence is 14 residues long. Germline CDR1 SEHNR, CDR2 FQNEAQ (reference sequence). The DNA for the CDR3 is TGTGCCAGCAGCTACAGGGGGAGCTCCTACGAGCAGTACTTC. Its protein is CASSYRGSSYEQYF.

CDR3 sequence: CASSLGEGGGYTF. Written as DNA, the CDR3 is TGTGCCAGCAGTTTAGGGGAGGGGGGAGGCTACACCTTC. The V gene is TRBV12-3 or TRBV12-4, the J gene TRBJ1-2; a weak D match, TRBD1 (6 bases). V was clipped by 1 base and J by 8 bases, with 11 bases between them. This CDR3 comprises 13 residues.

The chain is built from TRBV7-7 and TRBJ2-1; D remains ambiguous. CDR1 SSHAT and CDR2 FNYEAQ come from the germline V gene (reference sequence). The CDR3 contains 13 residues. Trimming shortened V by 2 bases and J by 5 bases, and 7 bases separated the two germline ends. CDR3 coding DNA: TGTGCCAGCAGCTTAAGCCCGAACAATGAGCAGTTCTTC. It codes for CASSLSPNNEQFF.

The chain links TRBV4-1 to TRBJ2-5; maybe TRBD2 (5 bases). Trimming took off 1 base at V and 4 bases at J, with 10 bases between the two ends. Germline loops: CDR1 MGHRA, CDR2 YSYEKL. The CDR3 totals 14 residues. CDR3 amino acids: CASSQGGGLETQYF. Here the CDR3 DNA reads TGCGCCAGCAGCCAAGGTGGAGGTTTAGAGACCCAGTACTTC.

The J gene is TRBJ1-1, the V gene TRBV30; 8 bases align to TRBD1. The length of the CDR3 is 13 residues. Germline-derived CDR1 and CDR2 are GTSNPN and SVGIG (reference sequence). J gave up 1 base and V 5 bases, and 3 bases lay outside the gene matches. Written as DNA, the CDR3 is TGTGCCTGGGGGGGACAGGCGAACACTGAAGCTTTCTTT. Translating gives CAWGGQANTEAFF.

This chain joins TRBV4-1 and TRBJ2-7; possibly TRBD1 for D (6 bases). CDR3 size: 15 residues. Per germline, CDR1 MGHRA and CDR2 YSYEKL. V shed 2 bases and J shed 0 bases, with 11 bases lying between them. This chain's CDR3 is CASSQTGTTSYEQYF. The CDR3 DNA follows: TGCGCCAGCAGCCAAACCGGGACAACCTCCTACGAGCAGTACTTC.

The chain links TRBV2 to TRBJ1-5; D unclear. Trimming cost V 8 bases and J 2 bases, with 16 bases left between them. The CDR3 runs to 15 residues. Germline V gene lookup returns CDR1 SNHLY and CDR2 FYNNEI. The CDR3 nucleotides read TGTGCCAGCCAACCTCAGGAGGGCGGCAATCAGCCCCAGCATTTT. This codes for CASQPQEGGNQPQHF.

The chain has TRBV30 and TRBJ1-2; TRBD1 aligns across 8 bases. J was trimmed by 4 bases and V by 2 bases; bases with no gene match: 6. Germline V gene lookup returns CDR1 GTSNPN and CDR2 SVGIG (reference sequence). The CDR3 has 14 amino acids. CDR3 coding DNA: TGTGCCTGGAGTCCCGGACAGGGCACCTATGGCTACACCTTC. Its translation: CAWSPGQGTYGYTF.

The chain combines TRBV4-3 with TRBJ2-1; TRBD1 is a possible D gene (5 bases). There are 13 residues in the CDR3. Trimming left V 5 bases short and J 10 bases short, with 15 bases between. The germline CDR1 and CDR2 sequences are LGHNA and YSLEER. Written as DNA, the CDR3 is TGCGCCAGCAGCGAAGCAACAGGATTAGAGCAGTTCTTC. This gives the protein CASSEATGLEQFF.

The V and J genes are TRBV10-1 and TRBJ2-7, with 7 positions matching TRBD1. The CDR3 extends over 14 amino acids. CDR1 WNHNN and CDR2 SYGVQD come from the germline V gene (reference sequence). V lost 0 bases, J lost 10 bases, and 9 bases stayed unmatched. The CDR3 DNA reads TGCGCCAGCAGTGAGTCGACAGGGAAATCCCCCCAGTACTTC. Translation: CASSESTGKSPQYF.

Notes on this clone: An end of the junction differs from the germline gene, which may be a read error. The chain is built from TRBV19 and TRBJ2-5; 12 bases match TRBD1. This CDR3 has 14 amino acids. The germline V gene encodes CDR1 LNHDA and CDR2 SQIVND (reference sequence). The CDR3 bases are TGTGCCAGTACCGGGACAGGGGGCCCAGAGGCCCAGTACTTC. This sequence encodes CASTGTGGPEAQYF. The full variable domain, with the rest looked up from reference TRBV19 and TRBJ2-5, is DGGITQSPKYLFRKEGQNVTLSCEQNLNHDAMYWYRQDPGQGLRLIYYSQIVNDFQKGDIAEGYSVSREKKESFPLTVTSAQKNPTAFYLCASTGTGGPEAQYFGPGTRLLVL.

The rearrangement joins TRBV10-3 to TRBJ2-7; 7 bases are a match to TRBD1. J gave up 3 bases and V 2 bases, and 1 base lay outside the gene matches. CDR1 ENHRY and CDR2 SYGVKD come from the germline V gene. CDR3 length: 13 amino acids. This CDR3 is CAISETGDYEQYF. The CDR3 DNA reads TGTGCCATCAGTGAGACAGGGGACTACGAGCAGTACTTC.

The chain links TRBV7-6 to TRBJ1-5; D unclear. The CDR3 has 15 amino acids. Germline assignment: CDR1 SGHVS and CDR2 FNYEAQ. Between the trimmed V and J ends, which lost 2 bases and 0 bases, there was a span of 8 bases. The CDR3 nucleotides are TGTGCCAGCAGCTTATTGGCCGCTAGCAATCAGCCCCAGCATTTT. It translates to CASSLLAASNQPQHF. The full variable domain, its missing parts supplied by reference TRBV7-6 and TRBJ1-5, is GAGVSQSPRYKVTKRGQDVALRCDPISGHVSLYWYRQALGQGPEFLTYFNYEAQQDKSGLPNDRFSAERPEGSISTLTIQRTEQRDSAMYRCASSLLAASNQPQHFGDGTRLSIL.

In regard to this clone: In the same sample, other DNA sequences code for this CDR3. The V gene is TRBV18, the J gene TRBJ1-3; TRBD1 is a possible D gene (6 bases). V gave up 2 bases and J gave up 0 bases, with 11 bases separating them. The germline V gene encodes CDR1 KGHSH and CDR2 LQKENI. The CDR3 consists of 16 residues. In nucleotides, the CDR3 is TGTGCCAGCTCACCAGGGGGGGCTAACTCTGGAAACACCATATATTTT. Translation: CASSPGGANSGNTIYF. Supplemented by reference TRBV18 and TRBJ1-3, the full variable domain reads NAGVMQNPRHLVRRRGQEARLRCSPMKGHSHVYWYRQLPEEGLKFMVYLQKENIIDESGMPKERFSAEFPKEGPSILRIQQVVRGDSAAYFCASSPGGANSGNTIYFGEGSWLTVV.

The rearrangement uses TRBV19 and TRBJ1-5, with D possibly being TRBD1 (6 bases). This CDR3 is built from 15 residues. Trimming removed 7 bases from V and 0 bases from J, with 13 bases in between. Germline V gene sequence: CDR1 LNHDA, CDR2 SQIVND (reference sequence). The chain's CDR3 is CASTPGQPSNQPQHF. In DNA, the CDR3 is TGTGCCAGTACCCCCGGACAGCCTAGCAATCAGCCCCAGCATTTT.

Remarks on this clone: A junction boundary mismatches the germline segment, possibly from a read error. The rearrangement joins TRBV19 to TRBJ1-2, with 7 bases that match TRBD1. The CDR3 covers 12 residues. Germline CDR1 is LNHDA and CDR2 is SQIVND (reference sequence). The DNA for the CDR3 is TGTGCCAGTAGTATAGCCGGGACAGAAAATTTCTTC. Translated: CASSIAGTENFF.

The chain uses TRBV4-2 and TRBJ1-2; D call uncertain. The CDR3 is 15 amino acids. V was pared by 0 bases and J by 7 bases, with 15 bases between. Looked up from germline, CDR1 is LGHNA and CDR2 is YNFKEQ. In nucleotides, the CDR3 is TGTGCCAGCAGCCAAGATGCGGGCGTTGGGGTTGGCTACACCTTC. Translating it yields CASSQDAGVGVGYTF.

To note about this clone: Additional DNA sequences in this sample encode the identical CDR3. The chain couples TRBV30 to TRBJ1-1; D not resolved. The ends were cut back, 0 bases at V and 5 bases at J, with 7 bases in the middle. CDR3 size: 12 residues. Per germline, CDR1 GTSNPN and CDR2 SVGIG (reference sequence). CDR3 amino acids: CAWSVAGTEAFF. CDR3 nucleotide sequence: TGTGCCTGGAGTGTAGCGGGGACTGAAGCTTTCTTT. The full variable domain, completed using reference TRBV30 and TRBJ1-1, is SQTIHQWPATLVQPVGSPLSLECTVEGTSNPNLYWYRQAAGRGLQLLFYSVGIGQISSEVPQNLSASRPQDRQFILSSKKLLLSDSGFYLCAWSVAGTEAFFGQGTRLTVV.

The rearrangement links TRBV10-2 to TRBJ2-6; 10 nucleotides match TRBD1. V was clipped by 6 bases and J by 2 bases; unmatched bases: 10. The CDR3 runs to 18 residues. The germline V gene has CDR1 WSHSY and CDR2 SAAADI. Here the CDR3 DNA reads TGCGCCAGCAGAGCGTTCGGACAGGGGGTTGCTGGGGCCAACGTCCTGACTTTC. Translated, it gives CASRAFGQGVAGANVLTF.

The chain couples TRBV27 to TRBJ1-2; 7 bases map to TRBD1. From germline, CDR1 is MNHEY and CDR2 SMNVEV (reference sequence). The CDR3 length is 13 residues. V was pared by 5 bases and J by 5 bases, with 5 bases of the junction left unmatched. DNA of the CDR3: TGTGCCAGCAGTCCGAACAGGGGTTATGGCTACACCTTC. Its protein is CASSPNRGYGYTF.

This chain joins TRBV19 and TRBJ2-6; 7 bases are a match to TRBD1. In germline, CDR1 is LNHDA, CDR2 SQIVND (reference sequence). The CDR3 extends over 17 amino acids. The ends lost 9 bases at V and 2 bases at J; junction bases unmatched: 13. This CDR3 is CASRLQGLGPGANVLTF. As DNA, the CDR3 is TGTGCCAGCCGTTTACAGGGGCTGGGCCCTGGGGCCAACGTCCTGACTTTC.

This sequence joins TRBV28 and TRBJ1-3; unclear D gene. CDR1 MDHEN and CDR2 SYDVKM come from the germline V gene. The CDR3 covers 19 residues. Trimming pared 2 bases from V and 4 bases from J, leaving 24 bases between. The CDR3 DNA sequence: TGTGCCAGCAGTTTAATCGGCCCTAGTTTGAGGGTTTCCGGAAACACCATATATTTT. As protein: CASSLIGPSLRVSGNTIYF. Filled out from reference TRBV28 and TRBJ1-3, the complete variable domain reads DVKVTQSSRYLVKRTGEKVFLECVQDMDHENMFWYRQDPGLGLRLIYFSYDVKMKEKGDIPEGYSVSREKKERFSLILESASTNQTSMYLCASSLIGPSLRVSGNTIYFGEGSWLTVV.

The rearrangement joins TRBV30 to TRBJ1-5; tentative D call: TRBD1 (5 bases). The CDR3 has 14 residues. V lost 5 bases and J lost 7, with 18 bases in between. Germline values: CDR1 GTSNPN, CDR2 SVGIG (reference sequence). CDR3 in DNA: TGTGCCTGGGCAAGGGACGGGAGTGGGCAGCCCCAGCATTTT. This gives the protein CAWARDGSGQPQHF.

The genes are TRBV5-1 and TRBJ2-5; TRBD1 agrees at 9 bases. Germline V gene lookup returns CDR1 SGHRS and CDR2 YFSETQ. The ends lost 6 bases at V and 5 bases at J; junction bases unmatched: 14. The CDR3 runs 16 residues. The CDR3 loop is CASTQLQQGAGETQYF. DNA of the CDR3: TGCGCCAGCACCCAGCTTCAACAGGGGGCGGGGGAGACCCAGTACTTC.